Sequencing of this T cell receptor (beta chain) was carried out in a study of CD8 T cells in ankylosing spondylitis. After removal of 0 bases from V and 3 bases from J, the junction contained 2 bases not matched to a gene. There are 15 residues in the CDR3. Germline CDR1 reads SGHRS; CDR2 reads YFSETQ. This clonotype was found many times. TCRdb reprocessed the 5' RACE reads via MiXCR and lists one record per CDR3 protein. There are 35,000 to 50,000 distinct CDR3 sequences in the sample; 10% occur only once, and about a sixth lies in the top ten. This TCR was sampled from a male donor with ankylosing spondylitis or in good health (not recorded which). The rearrangement joins TRBV5-1 to TRBJ2-3; TRBD1 aligns across 9 bases. Sequences were obtained from blood, either unsorted or a sorted T cell fraction (not recorded which). The CDR3 loop is CASSLVGTGTDTQYF. DNA for the CDR3: TGCGCCAGCAGCTTGGTTGGGACAGGGACAGATACGCAGTATTTT.